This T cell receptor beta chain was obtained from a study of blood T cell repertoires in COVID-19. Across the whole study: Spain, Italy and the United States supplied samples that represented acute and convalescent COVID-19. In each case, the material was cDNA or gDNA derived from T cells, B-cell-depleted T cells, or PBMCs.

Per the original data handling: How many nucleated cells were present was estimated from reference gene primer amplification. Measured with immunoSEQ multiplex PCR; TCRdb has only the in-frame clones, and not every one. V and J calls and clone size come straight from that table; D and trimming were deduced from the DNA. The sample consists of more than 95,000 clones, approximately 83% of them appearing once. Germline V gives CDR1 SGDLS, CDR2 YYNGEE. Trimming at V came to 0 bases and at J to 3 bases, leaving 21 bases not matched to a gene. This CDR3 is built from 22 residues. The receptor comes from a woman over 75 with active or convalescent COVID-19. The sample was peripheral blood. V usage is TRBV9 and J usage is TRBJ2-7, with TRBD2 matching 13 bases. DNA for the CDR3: TGTGCCAGCAGCGTAGCCCCCCTTGGGACTAGCGGGACCCACCCAGCGTACTACGAGCAGTACTTC. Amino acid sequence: CASSVAPLGTSGTHPAYYEQYF.